These T cell receptor beta chains were read from a single sample in a study of vaccination effects on CD4 cells after COVID-19. No antigen has been identified for these receptors. Sequencing used immunoSEQ multiplex PCR; TCRdb keeps in-frame clones, though not all of them. The table has tens of thousands of clones, 65% to 80% seen once. Source: CD4+ T cells from PBMCs cultured without peptide, taken after COVID-19 vaccination. The receptors were gathered from a human donor who had a prior SARS-CoV-2 infection. The CDR3 runs from the conserved cysteine through the conserved F or W. D genes are given only for firm matches. A clone size is listed for some rows: how often the clone was seen (once, few, many), or a class if it is expanded.

>TRBV15|TRBJ1-2|TRBD1|.
CATSRSRTGLGRYHGYTF
TGTGCCACCAGCAGATCCAGGACAGGGTTAGGACGGTACCATGGCTACACCTTC
>TRBV30|TRBJ2-5|TRBD2|once
CAWSRREKGETQYF
TGTGCCTGGAGTAGGCGGGAGAAGGGAGAGACCCAGTACTTC
>TRBV3-1/TRBV3-2|TRBJ2-1|.|few
CASSPPHGYYNEQFF
TGTGCCAGCAGCCCCCCTCACGGGTACTACAATGAGCAGTTCTTC
>TRBV7-9|TRBJ2-1|.|medium-sized
CASSFQGENYNEQFF
TGTGCCAGCAGCTTCCAAGGGGAGAATTACAATGAGCAGTTCTTC
>TRBV21-1|TRBJ1-6|.|.
CASSKVRPGQRSGWMDNSPLHF
TGTGCCAGCAGCAAAGTCCGCCCGGGACAGCGATCCGGGTGGATGGATAATTCACCCCTCCACTTT
>TRBV5-4|TRBJ1-2|TRBD1|.
CASSLQGDYTF
TGTGCCAGCAGCTTACAGGGGGATTACACCTTC
>TRBV7-2|TRBJ1-5|.|few
CASSSDMAHQPQHF
TGTGCCAGCAGCTCGGACATGGCGCATCAGCCCCAGCATTTT
>TRBV7-9|TRBJ2-3|.|.
CASRTPRTDTDTQYF
TGTGCCAGCAGAACACCCAGGACAGATACAGATACGCAGTATTTT
>TRBV19|TRBJ1-3|TRBD1|.
CASSITLRDRETNTIYF
TGTGCCAGTAGTATCACACTACGGGACAGGGAGACGAACACCATATATTTT
>TRBV2|TRBJ1-6|TRBD1|.
CASRTSQGESSYNSPLHF
TGTGCCAGCAGGACATCACAGGGGGAGAGTTCCTATAATTCACCCCTCCACTTT
>TRBV2|TRBJ2-3|.|.
CASSVLPSTDTQYF
TGTGCCAGCAGTGTTCTACCCTCCACAGATACGCAGTATTTT
>TRBV7-8|TRBJ2-7|.|few
CASSLFLGVGESSYEQYF
TGTGCCAGCAGCTTATTCCTTGGCGTGGGCGAGAGCTCCTACGAGCAGTACTTC
>TRBV6-2/TRBV6-3|TRBJ1-1|.|.
CASSYLQGLDTEAFF
TGTGCCAGCAGTTACCTCCAGGGGTTGGACACTGAAGCTTTCTTT
>TRBV5-1|TRBJ2-5|TRBD2|.
CASRSEVLAGLRETQYF
TGCGCCAGCAGGTCTGAGGTACTAGCGGGGTTGCGTGAGACCCAGTACTTC
>TRBV4-2|TRBJ2-5|.|.
CASSQAGIEETQYF
TGTGCCAGCAGCCAAGCTGGGATTGAGGAGACCCAGTACTTC
>TRBV6-6|TRBJ1-3|.|.
CASSYGQADSGNTIYF
TGTGCCAGCAGTTACGGGCAGGCCGACTCTGGAAACACCATATATTTT
>TRBV3-1/TRBV3-2|TRBJ2-5|.|.
CASSGIETQYF
TGTGCCAGCAGCGGGATAGAGACCCAGTACTTC
>TRBV11-3|TRBJ2-5|TRBD2|.
CASSLDGGGARETQYF
TGTGCCAGCAGCTTAGACGGCGGGGGGGCAAGAGAGACCCAGTACTTC
>TRBV7-7|TRBJ2-3|.|.
CASSRRDRTDTQYF
TGTGCTAGCAGCCGGAGAGACAGAACAGATACGCAGTATTTT
>TRBV12-5|TRBJ1-6|.|.
CASGSGTYSPLHF
TGTGCTAGTGGATCCGGGACCTATTCACCCCTCCACTTT
>TRBV5-8|TRBJ2-2|.|.
CASSLGQGSTGELFF
TGTGCCAGCAGCTTAGGTCAGGGCTCCACCGGGGAGCTGTTTTTT
>TRBV24-1|TRBJ2-1|TRBD1|.
CATSSPPDRGPRVEQFF
TGTGCCACCAGTTCCCCCCCGGACAGGGGGCCCCGTGTTGAGCAGTTCTTC
>TRBV3-1/TRBV3-2|TRBJ1-2|.|.
CASSQNGLGGYTF
TGTGCCAGCAGCCAAAACGGGTTGGGTGGCTACACCTTC
>TRBV24-1|TRBJ2-5|.|.
CATSDWGGLRETQYF
TGTGCCACCAGTGATTGGGGGGGCTTGAGGGAGACCCAGTACTTC
>TRBV7-3|TRBJ1-2|.|.
CASSPLGQAGGYTF
TGTGCCAGCAGTCCCCTTGGGCAAGCCGGCGGCTACACCTTC
>TRBV4-3|TRBJ2-7|.|.
CASSPQAGPAYEQYF
TGCGCCAGCAGCCCCCAGGCGGGGCCTGCCTACGAGCAGTACTTC
>TRBV5-1|TRBJ1-4|TRBD1|.
CASSSGQGIEKLFF
TGCGCCAGCAGCTCCGGACAGGGGATTGAAAAACTGTTTTTT
>TRBV11-3|TRBJ2-7|.|.
CASSLTTAPVSYEQYF
TGTGCCAGCAGCTTAACGACAGCACCGGTTAGCTACGAGCAGTACTTC
>TRBV30|TRBJ1-6|TRBD1|.
CACIIRDRNSPLHF
TGTGCCTGTATCATCCGGGACAGGAATTCACCCCTCCACTTT
>TRBV7-9|TRBJ2-5|.|.
CASSFKEETQYF
TGTGCCAGCAGCTTCAAAGAAGAGACCCAGTACTTC
>TRBV4-2|TRBJ1-4|.|.
CASSDLRNEKLFF
TGTGCCAGCAGCGATCTACGGAACGAAAAACTGTTTTTT
>TRBV12-3/TRBV12-4|TRBJ2-7|TRBD2|.
CASRASGRGEQYF
TGTGCCAGCAGGGCCAGCGGGAGGGGGGAGCAGTACTTC
>TRBV3-1/TRBV3-2|TRBJ2-7|.|.
CASSQDPDSYEQYF
TGTGCCAGCAGCCAAGATCCTGACTCCTACGAGCAGTACTTT
>TRBV19|TRBJ2-5|.|.
CATAGTGYVGQETQYF
TGTGCCACCGCCGGGACGGGGTATGTCGGCCAAGAGACCCAGTACTTC